This T cell receptor (beta chain) was documented in a study of OX40 agonist ivuxolimab in advanced cancers. Study details: Ivuxolimab is an agonistic anti-OX40 (CD134) antibody, and patients were treated with it.

Generated by immunoSEQ multiplex PCR, the TCRdb table keeps only in-frame clones and is missing some. The table includes tens of thousands of clones, more than 70% detected once. Trimming took 1 base from V and 3 from J, leaving 17 bases between them. CDR1 SGHRS and CDR2 YFSETQ come from the germline V gene. CDR3 length: 16 amino acids. This chain links TRBV5-1 with TRBJ2-7, with D perhaps TRBD1 (6 bases). The sequence came from an adult with an advanced solid tumor such as melanoma, head and neck, liver or kidney cancer. This material consisted of CD4+ or CD8+ T cells sorted from blood, taken in a trial of the OX40 agonist ivuxolimab. CDR3 bases: TGCGCCAGCAGCTTGCGCCAGGGGCTAATGGGCTACGAGCAGTACTTC. It yields the protein CASSLRQGLMGYEQYF.